These T cell receptor beta chains were read from a single sample in a study of T cell repertoires in cytomegalovirus infection. TCRdb called the reads again in MiXCR, with one record for every CDR3 protein. The table shows roughly 920,000 distinct CDR3 sequences, with 30% to 40% occurring only once. Antigens for these TCRs are unknown. The sample in question was cultured CD8+ T cells from PBMCs, obtained from culture after CMV antigen stimulation. These receptors were taken from a human donor in good health (CMV status not recorded). Some clones in this sample may be carry-over from other donors' samples. The CDR3 runs from the conserved cysteine through the conserved F or W. A D gene is named only where the DNA matches it firmly. Clone size is shown for a subset of rows, as once, few, many or a class of expanded clone.

J,V,D,size,CDR3,DNA
TRBJ2-7,TRBV13,.,.,CASSLGLKGYEQYF,TGTGCCAGCAGCTTAGGCCTCAAGGGGTACGAGCAGTACTTC
TRBJ1-5,TRBV5-5,.,few,CASSQDVRLNQPQHF,TGTGCCAGCAGCCAGGACGTCCGACTCAATCAGCCCCAGCATTTT
TRBJ2-1,TRBV4-1,.,once,CASSQASFDEQFF,TGCGCCAGCAGCCAAGCCTCCTTCGATGAGCAGTTCTTC
TRBJ2-3,TRBV6-5,TRBD2,many,CASSLSGGHTDTQYF,TGTGCCAGCAGTCTTAGCGGGGGACACACAGATACGCAGTATTTT
TRBJ2-3,TRBV11-2,TRBD2,few,CASSPPTSGNTDTQYF,TGTGCCAGCAGCCCCCCGACTAGCGGGAACACAGATACGCAGTATTTT
TRBJ1-1,TRBV7-6,.,.,CASSPLAGLNTEAFF,TGTGCCAGCAGCCCCCTCGCAGGGTTGAACACTGAAGCTTTCTTT
TRBJ2-3,TRBV6-6,.,.,CASSRRGPDADTQYF,TGTGCCAGCAGTCGCCGGGGCCCTGATGCAGATACGCAGTATTTT
TRBJ2-1,TRBV6-2/TRBV6-3,.,few,CASSFRVGGTYNEQFF,TGTGCCAGCAGTTTCCGGGTAGGCGGAACCTACAATGAGCAGTTCTTC
TRBJ2-7,TRBV7-9,.,.,CASSSPEGGEQYF,TGTGCCAGCAGCTCCCCGGAGGGGGGCGAGCAGTACTTC
TRBJ2-1,TRBV24-1,.,.,CATSDSQSGDNEQFF,TGTGCCACCAGTGATTCACAGTCAGGGGACAATGAGCAGTTCTTC
TRBJ2-3,TRBV7-8,TRBD2,many,CASSPGLVLPDTQYF,TGTGCCAGCAGCCCCGGACTAGTCCTTCCAGATACGCAGTATTTT
TRBJ2-1,TRBV7-9,TRBD2,many,CASSFTGGFLNEQFF,TGTGCCAGCAGCTTCACCGGGGGGTTTCTCAATGAGCAGTTCTTC
TRBJ1-4,TRBV7-6,.,many,CASSWGREKLFF,TGTGCCAGCAGCTGGGGACGGGAAAAACTGTTTTTT
TRBJ2-2,TRBV9,TRBD2,.,CASSVARGTSGVTGELFF,TGTGCCAGCAGCGTAGCTCGAGGAACTAGCGGGGTCACCGGGGAGCTGTTTTTT
TRBJ2-2,TRBV20-1,TRBD2,.,CSASSSGADTGELFF,TGCAGTGCTAGTTCTAGCGGGGCGGACACCGGGGAGCTGTTTTTT
TRBJ2-1,TRBV6-2/TRBV6-3,.,.,CASSREAGHYISYNEQFF,TGTGCCAGCAGTCGGGAAGCGGGACACTATATCTCCTACAATGAGCAGTTCTTC
TRBJ2-4,TRBV7-6,.,.,CASSKTSWIGKNIQYF,TGTGCCAGCAGCAAAACGTCGTGGATTGGCAAAAACATTCAGTACTTC
TRBJ2-2,TRBV4-2,TRBD2,many,CASSPREGLNTGELFF,TGTGCCAGCAGCCCACGGGAGGGACTAAACACCGGGGAGCTGTTTTTT
TRBJ2-7,TRBV5-6,TRBD1,few,CASSSDRESPWYEQYF,TGTGCCAGCAGCTCGGACAGGGAATCACCTTGGTACGAGCAGTACTTC
TRBJ2-5,TRBV7-9,.,many,CASSLEQGQETQYF,TGTGCCAGCAGCTTAGAACAGGGACAAGAGACCCAGTACTTC
TRBJ2-3,TRBV7-2,TRBD1,many,CASTSTGTGGDTQYF,TGTGCCAGCACCTCCACCGGGACAGGGGGAGATACGCAGTATTTT
TRBJ2-5,TRBV27,.,few,CASSRRRVQETQYF,TGTGCCAGCTCCCGGAGGAGGGTCCAAGAGACCCAGTACTTC
TRBJ1-1,TRBV19,.,.,CASSISRSAYTEAFF,TGTGCCAGTAGTATATCCCGAAGTGCCTACACTGAAGCTTTCTTT
TRBJ2-1,TRBV27,.,.,CASSLVGMYNEQFF,TGTGCCAGCAGTTTGGTAGGGATGTACAATGAGCAGTTCTTC
TRBJ2-2,TRBV7-9,.,many,CASSPVGTMNTGELFF,TGTGCCAGCAGCCCCGTTGGGACAATGAACACCGGGGAGCTGTTTTTT
TRBJ1-1,TRBV7-9,TRBD1,few,CASSLVDRSGPTGNTEAFF,TGTGCCAGCAGCTTAGTGGACAGGTCCGGGCCCACTGGGAACACTGAAGCTTTCTTT
TRBJ2-3,TRBV14,.,.,CASSQPDGRGTQYF,TGTGCCAGCAGCCAACCAGACGGGCGGGGAACGCAGTATTTT
TRBJ2-3,TRBV29-1,TRBD2,.,CSVEPTGGAADTQYF,TGCAGCGTTGAACCTACCGGGGGGGCCGCAGATACGCAGTATTTT
TRBJ1-2,TRBV10-3,.,.,CAITDSEGSGGYTF,TGTGCCATCACCGACAGTGAAGGTTCTGGAGGCTACACCTTC
TRBJ2-2,TRBV24-1,.,.,CATSDSDRNTGELFF,TGTGCCACCAGTGATTCGGACAGGAACACCGGGGAGCTGTTTTTT
TRBJ2-3,TRBV29-1,TRBD2,.,CSVESGGVVIASTDTQYF,TGCAGCGTTGAATCGGGGGGTGTCGTAATAGCAAGCACAGATACGCAGTATTTT
TRBJ2-3,TRBV28,.,many,CASRNRDNYKSDTQYF,TGTGCCAGCAGGAACCGGGACAATTATAAATCAGATACGCAGTATTTT
TRBJ2-1,TRBV11-2,TRBD1,.,CASSPWDRATPNEQFF,TGTGCCAGCAGCCCCTGGGACAGGGCGACCCCCAACGAGCAGTTCTTC
TRBJ1-2,TRBV13,TRBD1,.,CASSKPGQGSLYGYTF,TGTGCCAGCAGCAAACCGGGACAGGGGAGTCTATATGGCTACACCTTC
TRBJ2-7,TRBV27,TRBD1,.,CTSSSSGTGGPEQYF,TGTACCAGCAGTTCATCCGGGACAGGGGGCCCCGAGCAGTACTTC
TRBJ1-2,TRBV6-2/TRBV6-3,.,.,CASSGFGDPYGYTF,TGTGCCAGCAGTGGATTCGGGGATCCCTATGGCTACACCTTC
TRBJ1-6,TRBV6-1,.,many,CASSEGTANSPLHF,TGTGCCAGCAGTGAAGGGACAGCCAATTCACCCCTCCACTTT
TRBJ1-1,TRBV7-2,.,many,CASSFHGGSNTEAFF,TGTGCCAGCAGCTTTCATGGGGGGTCGAACACTGAAGCTTTCTTT
TRBJ1-6,TRBV6-5,.,few,CASSYNRVGNSPLHF,TGTGCCAGCAGTTACAACAGGGTCGGTAATTCACCCCTCCACTTT
TRBJ2-1,TRBV5-1,TRBD2,few,CASSFTRLKRGMNEQFF,TGCGCCAGCAGCTTCACACGACTAAAGCGGGGGATGAATGAGCAGTTCTTC
TRBJ2-2,TRBV27,.,.,CASSEGVAGELFF,TGTGCCAGCAGTGAGGGAGTGGCCGGGGAGCTGTTTTTT
TRBJ2-4,TRBV11-2,.,.,CASSPWRGRGIVHKNIQYF,TGTGCCAGCAGCCCCTGGCGGGGGCGAGGAATAGTACACAAAAACATTCAGTACTTC
TRBJ2-3,TRBV6-1,.,.,CASSLLGQSNTDTQYF,TGTGCCAGCAGCTTATTAGGGCAGTCGAACACAGATACGCAGTATTTT
TRBJ1-2,TRBV20-1,.,.,CSARESANYGYTF,TGCAGTGCTAGAGAAAGCGCTAACTATGGCTACACCTTC
TRBJ1-2,TRBV12-5,.,.,CASGLEENYGYTF,TGTGCTAGTGGTTTGGAGGAGAACTATGGCTACACCTTC
TRBJ1-5,TRBV12-3/TRBV12-4,TRBD1,.,CANSGDRAMGQPQHF,TGTGCCAACAGTGGGGACAGGGCTATGGGTCAGCCCCAGCATTTT
TRBJ1-2,TRBV7-9,.,.,CASSLAPGNYGYTF,TGTGCCAGCAGCTTAGCCCCAGGGAACTATGGCTACACCTTC
TRBJ1-1,TRBV4-1,TRBD1,.,CASSRSGQSNTEAFF,TGCGCCAGCAGCCGCTCGGGACAGTCGAACACTGAAGCTTTCTTT
TRBJ1-2,TRBV11-2,.,few,CASSLGRGTNGYTF,TGTGCCAGCAGCTTAGGTCGGGGAACGAATGGCTACACCTTC
TRBJ2-7,TRBV7-2,.,many,CASSFDLQAYEQYF,TGTGCCAGCAGCTTTGATCTTCAAGCCTACGAGCAGTACTTC
TRBJ2-1,TRBV7-9,TRBD2,.,CASSFFSGGLYNEQFF,TGTGCCAGCAGCTTCTTTAGCGGGGGACTTTACAATGAGCAGTTCTTC
TRBJ2-7,TRBV6-1,.,few,CASSDLEQYF,TGTGCCAGCAGCGATCTTGAGCAGTACTTC
TRBJ2-3,TRBV29-1,.,few,CSVEAKVTDTQYF,TGCAGCGTTGAAGCGAAGGTTACAGATACGCAGTATTTT
TRBJ1-2,TRBV6-5,TRBD1,few,CASSYSIRGQGGGYTF,TGTGCCAGCAGTTACTCGATAAGGGGGCAGGGTGGAGGCTACACCTTC
TRBJ2-7,TRBV11-2,.,.,CASTETGRVDEQYF,TGTGCCAGCACTGAGACAGGGAGGGTTGACGAGCAGTACTTC